The TCR beta chain described here comes from a study of blood T cell repertoires in COVID-19. Across the whole study: The origin of the acute and convalescent COVID-19 samples was the United States, Italy and Spain. PBMCs, B-cell-depleted T cells, or T cells were the source of the cDNA or gDNA that made up the material.

CDR1 and CDR2 from the germline V gene are SGHRS and YFSETQ. V was trimmed by 0 bases and J by 5 bases, leaving 11 bases between them. The CDR3 length is 15 residues. Original analysis: Estimation of nucleated cell counts relied on the amplification of reference gene primers. Libraries were prepared by immunoSEQ multiplex PCR; TCRdb keeps only in-frame clonotypes and omits some of them. Clone size and the V and J calls come from that table; the DNA yielded D and trimming. The sample records some 370,000 clones, 85% to 90% being singletons. What was sequenced was peripheral blood. The sequence derives from a man younger than 35 with active or convalescent COVID-19. J is TRBJ1-4 and V is TRBV5-1, with D tentatively TRBD1 (5 bases). The chain's CDR3 is CASSLVPGGNEKLFF. The DNA for the CDR3 is TGCGCCAGCAGCTTGGTGCCGGGGGGGAATGAAAAACTGTTTTTT. Full variable domain (outside the CDR3, taken from reference TRBV5-1 and TRBJ1-4): KAGVTQTPRYLIKTRGQQVTLSCSPISGHRSVSWYQQTPGQGLQFLFEYFSETQRNKGNFPGRFSGRQFSNSRSEMNVSTLELGDSALYLCASSLVPGGNEKLFFGSGTQLSVL.